Below are 23 T cell receptor beta chains sequenced from a single sample in a study of cytomegalovirus exposure and HLA in healthy donors. Assay: immunoSEQ multiplex PCR; the TCRdb copy retains only in-frame clones and omits some. The sample lists 90,000 to 150,000 clones; around 88% were seen once. The sequencing sample was made of PBMCs. These receptors were obtained from a man aged 18 to 29 in good health and CMV-seronegative.

V gene TRBV5-4 combines with J gene TRBJ2-7, with D maybe TRBD1 (6 bases). V lost 6 bases to trimming and J lost 6 bases, with 19 bases between them. Looked up from germline, CDR1 is SGHNT and CDR2 is YYREEE (reference sequence). The CDR3 extends over 14 amino acids. DNA for the CDR3: TGTGCCAGCACCTTAAGGGCAGGGGTCGGCGAGCAGTACTTC. This translates into CASTLRAGVGEQYF. Using reference TRBV5-4 and TRBJ2-7 for the parts outside the CDR3, the full variable domain is ETGVTQSPTHLIKTRGQQVTLRCSSQSGHNTVSWYQQALGQGPQFIFQYYREEENGRGNFPPRFSGLQFPNYSSELNVNALELDDSALYLCASTLRAGVGEQYFGPGTRLTVT.

In its sample, this clone was seen a few times. V and J are TRBV10-2 and TRBJ2-7, with no clear D. V was cut by 8 bases and J by 5 bases, with 16 bases left in between. Germline CDR1 WSHSY, CDR2 SAAADI. The CDR3 runs to 13 residues. CDR3: CASSSASENEQYF. The CDR3 nucleotides are TGCGCCAGCTCTTCAGCCAGCGAGAACGAGCAGTACTTC.

The chain links TRBV7-6 to TRBJ2-1; the D gene is possibly TRBD2 (6 bases). The CDR3 spans 14 residues. V was pared by 0 bases and J by 9 bases, with 12 bases between. Germline loops: CDR1 SGHVS, CDR2 FNYEAQ. The CDR3 loop is CASSLAGGGGEQFF. CDR3 DNA sequence: TGTGCCAGCAGCTTAGCGGGAGGAGGTGGTGAGCAGTTCTTC.

This chain connects TRBV9 to TRBJ1-2, with 11 bases lining up with TRBD1. The CDR3 length is 15 residues. Germline V CDR1 and CDR2: SGDLS, YYNGEE. Unmatched junction bases numbered 8, after V lost 3 bases and J lost 7 bases. The CDR3 loop reads CASSAQGTGGSGYTF. CDR3 coding DNA: TGTGCCAGCAGCGCCCAAGGGACAGGGGGGAGTGGCTACACCTTC. Full variable domain (rest looked up from reference TRBV9 and TRBJ1-2): DSGVTQTPKHLITATGQRVTLRCSPRSGDLSVYWYQQSLDQGLQFLIQYYNGEERAKGNILERFSAQQFPDLHSELNLSSLELGDSALYFCASSAQGTGGSGYTFGSGTRLTVV.

This sequence joins TRBV21-1 and TRBJ2-3; the D segment call TRBD2 is taken from the table without a DNA check. TRBV21-1 has pseudogene status. This CDR3 is built from 14 residues. CDR3 region: CASRRSGVTDTQYF. The DNA of the CDR3 is TGTGCCAGCAGGAGAAGCGGGGTCACAGATACGCAGTATTTT.

This clone was observed a single time. CDR3 coding DNA: TGCGCCAGCAGCTCCGGACTAGCGGGAGGGCCGGCAGAGACCCAGTACTTC. Amino acid sequence: CASSSGLAGGPAETQYF. This chain links TRBV5-1 with TRBJ2-5; 15 bases align to TRBD2. Germline CDR1 reads SGHRS; CDR2 reads YFSETQ. The CDR3 is made up of 17 amino acids. J lost 4 bases, V lost 3 bases, and 7 bases had no gene match.

The chain is built from TRBV7-9 and TRBJ1-1, with D possibly matching TRBD1 (5 bases). V lost 0 bases to trimming and J lost 1 base, with 9 bases between them. The CDR3 runs 15 residues. CDR1 is SEHNR, CDR2 FQNEAQ, per germline (reference sequence). CDR3: CASSLASGQNTEAFF. The CDR3, as DNA: TGTGCCAGCAGCTTAGCGTCAGGGCAGAACACTGAAGCTTTCTTT.

The chain is built from TRBV6-1 and TRBJ2-1; TRBD2 might be the D (6 bases). The CDR3 runs to 15 residues. Germline CDR1 is MNHNS and CDR2 is SASEGT. Trimming took off 1 base at V and 6 bases at J, with 13 bases between the two ends. The CDR3 DNA reads TGTGCCAGCAGTGAAGTAGCGGTTGGATCCAATGAGCAGTTCTTC. Translating it yields CASSEVAVGSNEQFF.

V usage is TRBV25-1 and J usage is TRBJ2-1; D unclear. V was pared by 2 bases and J by 8 bases, with 10 bases between. The CDR3 is made up of 13 amino acids. Germline-derived CDR1 and CDR2 are MGHDK and SYGVNS. This chain's CDR3 is CASSEPGLDEQFF. The CDR3 bases are TGTGCCAGCAGTGAACCAGGCTTGGATGAGCAGTTCTTC.

The chain couples TRBV19 to TRBJ1-2; 7 positions match TRBD1. Germline V gene lookup returns CDR1 LNHDA and CDR2 SQIVND (reference sequence). V lost 9 bases and J lost 4; bases outside the gene matches: 8. The CDR3 is 13 amino acids. CDR3 residues: CASQPGQFYGYTF. CDR3 nucleotide sequence: TGTGCCAGCCAACCGGGACAGTTCTATGGCTACACCTTC.

V gene TRBV27 combines with J gene TRBJ2-3; maybe TRBD2 (6 bases). Trimming shortened V by 2 bases and J by 3 bases, and 6 bases separated the two germline ends. Germline-derived CDR1 and CDR2 are MNHEY and SMNVEV (reference sequence). The CDR3 spans 13 residues. CDR3 in DNA: TGTGCCAGCAGTTTACGGGAGACAGATACGCAGTATTTT. As protein: CASSLRETDTQYF.

The V gene is TRBV27, the J gene TRBJ2-2, with 7 nucleotides matching TRBD2. CDR1 and CDR2 (germline): MNHEY, SMNVEV (reference sequence). Unmatched junction bases numbered 7, after V lost 6 bases and J lost 0 bases. The CDR3 is made up of 16 amino acids. CDR3: CASRTSAITNTGELFF. The CDR3 DNA follows: TGTGCCAGCAGAACTAGCGCCATAACGAACACCGGGGAGCTGTTTTTT.

This chain links TRBV25-1 with TRBJ2-7; TRBD1 might be the D (6 bases). Germline lookup yields CDR1 MGHDK and CDR2 SYGVNS. The CDR3 has 14 amino acids. Trimming cost V 4 bases and J 1 base, with 11 bases left between them. CDR3 sequence: CASSGLRGSYEQYF. CDR3 in DNA: TGTGCCAGCAGTGGTTTAAGGGGGTCCTACGAGCAGTACTTC.

This clone was counted once. This sequence joins TRBV5-4 and TRBJ2-7; 8 nucleotides align to TRBD1. The V gene end was trimmed by 4 bases and the J gene end by 2 bases; junction bases not matched to a gene: 8. CDR1 is SGHNT, CDR2 YYREEE, per germline (reference sequence). This CDR3 has 15 amino acids. CDR3 sequence reads: CASSRDRPSTYEQYF. The CDR3 DNA follows: TGTGCCAGCAGCCGGGACAGGCCCTCTACCTACGAGCAGTACTTC.

This clone was seen only once. The chain couples TRBV10-3 to TRBJ1-2; TRBD1 might be the D (5 bases). In germline, CDR1 is ENHRY, CDR2 SYGVKD. This CDR3 spans 15 amino acids. Trimming pared 5 bases from V and 2 bases from J, leaving 15 bases between. CDR3 nucleotide sequence: TGTGCCATCAGTCCCGCGGGGCTTCTAAACTATGGCTACACCTTC. Translation gives CAISPAGLLNYGYTF.

This chain links TRBV7-7 with TRBJ2-7, with D perhaps TRBD1 (5 bases). Per the germline V gene, CDR1 is SSHAT and CDR2 is FNYEAQ (reference sequence). The ends were cut back, 5 bases at V and 5 bases at J, with 13 bases in the middle. The CDR3 length is 13 residues. The CDR3 loop is CASSERTGNEQYF. The CDR3 DNA reads TGTGCCAGCAGCGAGAGAACAGGCAACGAGCAGTACTTC.

This chain joins TRBV2 and TRBJ2-7; TRBD1 is a possible D gene (5 bases). Germline loops: CDR1 SNHLY, CDR2 FYNNEI. This CDR3 has 14 residues. With 4 bases removed from V and 4 bases from J, the gap between germline ends came to 14 bases. The chain's CDR3 is CASSVEGVIYEQYF. The DNA for the CDR3 is TGTGCCAGCAGTGTTGAAGGGGTTATTTACGAGCAGTACTTC.

This rearrangement joins TRBV11-2 to TRBJ1-1; D is perhaps TRBD1 (5 bases). Trimming cost V 1 base and J 8 bases, with 17 bases left between them. The V gene's germline CDR1 is SGHAT and CDR2 FQNNGV. CDR3 length equals 15 residues. CDR3 sequence: CASSLVAGGLVEAFF. The CDR3 bases are TGTGCCAGCAGCTTAGTGGCCGGGGGGTTAGTCGAAGCTTTCTTT.

The rearrangement links TRBV27 to TRBJ2-1, with 11 bases that match TRBD2. J was trimmed by 4 bases and V by 5 bases; bases with no gene match: 10. The germline V gene has CDR1 MNHEY and CDR2 SMNVEV (reference sequence). CDR3 length: 17 amino acids. This chain's CDR3 is CASSKNAGTSGYNEQFF. Here the CDR3 DNA reads TGTGCCAGCAGTAAAAACGCCGGGACTAGCGGATACAATGAGCAGTTCTTC.

The chain carries TRBV6-5 and TRBJ1-1; D is possibly TRBD1 (6 bases). CDR1 MNHEY and CDR2 SVGAGI come from the germline V gene. The CDR3 has 13 amino acids. V was trimmed by 0 bases and J by 5 bases, leaving 7 bases between them. CDR3 sequence reads: CASSYSDSTEAFF. CDR3 in DNA: TGTGCCAGCAGTTACTCGGACAGTACTGAAGCTTTCTTT.

The chain couples TRBV21-1 to TRBJ1-5; TRBD1 is the table's D call and was not checked against the DNA. TRBV21-1 is assigned pseudogene status. CDR3 size: 20 residues. CDR3 loop: CASSKDCPGQRNFLNQPQHF. The DNA of the CDR3 is TGTGCCAGCAGCAAAGATTGTCCGGGACAGCGAAACTTTCTGAATCAGCCCCAGCATTTT.

On this clone itself: Different DNA sequences within this sample yield the same CDR3. The CDR3 DNA follows: TGTGCCAGCTCACCAAGACAGGGGGCCGACACCGGGGAGCTGTTTTTT. Amino acid sequence: CASSPRQGADTGELFF. The J gene is TRBJ2-2, the V gene TRBV18; 10 positions match TRBD1. Trimming at V came to 2 bases and at J to 3 bases, leaving 3 bases not matched to a gene. The CDR3 spans 16 residues. Germline V lookup: CDR1 KGHSH, CDR2 LQKENI.

This clone was observed a few times. V is TRBV28 and J is TRBJ2-7; 9 bases match TRBD1. Looked up from germline, CDR1 is MDHEN and CDR2 is SYDVKM. This CDR3 spans 14 amino acids. The trim removed 6 bases at V and 6 bases at J, leaving 9 bases unmatched. The CDR3 loop reads CASRLGQGLREQYF. CDR3 in DNA: TGTGCCAGCAGATTGGGACAGGGTTTACGCGAGCAGTACTTC.